This T cell receptor beta chain comes out of a study of control samples from healthy donors and cancer patients. Trimming pared 0 bases from V and 3 bases from J, leaving 16 bases between. Per the germline V gene, CDR1 is SGDLS and CDR2 is YYNGEE. The CDR3 has 16 residues. Sequencing was performed with immunoSEQ multiplex PCR; in TCRdb, only in-frame clones are kept and a portion is missing. The data show some 140,000 clones, roughly 89% seen once. The chain couples TRBV9 to TRBJ2-7; D unresolved. Specimen: PBMCs. The TCR originated in a man aged 45-65 years with head and neck cancer. In DNA form, the CDR3 reads TGTGCCAGCAGCGTAGAGCCCCCTCGAAGGGACTACGAGCAGTACTTC. It is translated as CASSVEPPRRDYEQYF.